The sequence of this T cell receptor (beta chain) was determined in a study of blood T cell repertoires in COVID-19. Overall study: The analysed material was cDNA or gDNA that came from T cells, B-cell-depleted T cells, or PBMCs.

Seattle participants joined during active infection and were tracked over time. Germline CDR1 and CDR2: SGHDN and FVKESK. The CDR3 has 17 amino acids. The V and J ends lost 0 bases and 0 bases respectively, with 12 bases between them. Profiling relied on immunoSEQ multiplex PCR, and the TCRdb table lists in-frame clones only, not all of them. The data contain a few hundred thousand clones, about nine tenths of them seen just once; the ten biggest clones take up just under 4%. Material for sequencing was peripheral blood. This chain joins TRBV14 and TRBJ1-3, with unresolved D. The sequence was obtained from a woman aged 55-70 years with COVID-19, enrolled during active disease. The CDR3: CASSQEDWRFSGNTIYF. The DNA for the CDR3 is TGTGCCAGCAGCCAAGAAGATTGGCGGTTCTCTGGAAACACCATATATTTT.